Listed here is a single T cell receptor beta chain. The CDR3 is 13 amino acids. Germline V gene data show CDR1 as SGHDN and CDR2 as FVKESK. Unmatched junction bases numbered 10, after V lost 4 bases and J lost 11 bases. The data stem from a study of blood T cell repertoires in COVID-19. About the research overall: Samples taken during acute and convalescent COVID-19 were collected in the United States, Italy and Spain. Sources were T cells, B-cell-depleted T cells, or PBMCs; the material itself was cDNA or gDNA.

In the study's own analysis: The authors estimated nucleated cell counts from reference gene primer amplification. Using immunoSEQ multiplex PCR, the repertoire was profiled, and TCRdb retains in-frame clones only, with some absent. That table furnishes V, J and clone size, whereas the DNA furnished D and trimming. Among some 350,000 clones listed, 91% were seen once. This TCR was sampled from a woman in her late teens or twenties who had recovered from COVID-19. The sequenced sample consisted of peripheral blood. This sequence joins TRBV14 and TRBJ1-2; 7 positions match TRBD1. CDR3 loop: CASSPISTGAYTF. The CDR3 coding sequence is TGTGCCAGCAGCCCAATATCAACAGGGGCATACACCTTC.